These T cell receptor beta chains were read from a single sample in a study of T cell changes during pregnancy in multiple sclerosis. Here immunoSEQ multiplex PCR was the method, and the copy in TCRdb shows in-frame clones only, minus some. The data show 30,000 to 40,000 clones, with about nine tenths seen just once and 0.45% to 0.55% held by the top ten. Here the sequenced sample was CD4+ T cells from peripheral blood mononuclear cells, taken in the first trimester of pregnancy. Receptors originate from a female donor in good health, enrolled as a control in a pregnancy study. CDR3s include the opening cysteine and the closing phenylalanine or tryptophan. The D gene is left open where the match is weak. Only part of the rows carry a size: once, few, many, or a class if the clone is expanded.

clone_size | j_call | v_call | d_call | cdr3_aa | cdr3_nt
once | TRBJ1-2 | TRBV30 | - | CAWSVAGGDGYTF | TGTGCCTGGAGTGTAGCTGGGGGCGATGGCTACACCTTC
- | TRBJ2-2 | TRBV6-6 | - | CASSYSAGNTGELFF | TGTGCCAGCAGTTATAGCGCGGGGAACACCGGGGAGCTGTTTTTT
- | TRBJ1-2 | TRBV7-2 | - | CASSSPGIPMGYGYTF | TGTGCCAGCAGCTCACCCGGGATTCCGATGGGCTATGGCTACACCTTC
- | TRBJ2-5 | TRBV4-2 | TRBD2 | CASSPGLAGWETQYF | TGTGCCAGCAGCCCCGGACTAGCGGGGTGGGAGACCCAGTACTTC
- | TRBJ2-7 | TRBV4-3 | - | CASSQESDPWYEQYF | TGCGCCAGCAGCCAAGAAAGCGACCCTTGGTACGAGCAGTACTTC
- | TRBJ2-1 | TRBV7-2 | - | CASSPSAYNEQFF | TGTGCCAGCAGCCCGTCGGCCTACAATGAGCAGTTCTTC
- | TRBJ1-1 | TRBV19 | - | CASSIEQNTEAFF | TGTGCCAGTAGTATAGAACAGAACACTGAAGCTTTCTTT
- | TRBJ2-1 | TRBV5-5 | TRBD1 | CASSEQGRWNEQFF | TGTGCCAGCAGCGAACAGGGGAGATGGAATGAGCAGTTCTTC
- | TRBJ2-7 | TRBV2 | TRBD1 | CASSRQGSNYEQYF | TGTGCCAGCAGCAGACAGGGGTCTAACTACGAGCAGTACTTC
- | TRBJ2-6 | TRBV4-2 | - | CASSRGVSGANVLTF | TGTGCCAGCAGCCGCGGTGTGTCTGGGGCCAACGTCCTGACTTTC
- | TRBJ1-1 | TRBV10-3 | - | CAISPDKNTEAFF | TGTGCCATCAGCCCCGACAAGAACACTGAAGCTTTCTTT
- | TRBJ2-7 | TRBV6-1 | - | CASSEVGVWGYEQYF | TGTGCCAGCAGTGAAGTCGGGGTTTGGGGCTACGAGCAGTACTTC
- | TRBJ1-5 | TRBV28 | - | CASSQGGRKPQHF | TGTGCCAGCAGCCAGGGTGGGAGGAAGCCCCAGCATTTT
- | TRBJ1-1 | TRBV2 | - | CASSAVRGGRRNTEAFF | TGTGCCAGCAGTGCCGTTAGGGGGGGAAGGCGGAACACTGAAGCTTTCTTT
- | TRBJ2-5 | TRBV6-5 | - | CASSYEGTQYF | TGTGCCAGCAGTTACGAGGGCACCCAGTACTTC
- | TRBJ2-3 | TRBV7-9 | - | CASSLGANTDTQYF | TGTGCCAGCAGCTTGGGGGCTAACACAGATACGCAGTATTTT
once | TRBJ1-1 | TRBV7-9 | TRBD1 | CASTLQGTTEAFF | TGTGCCAGCACCCTACAGGGGACCACTGAAGCTTTCTTT
- | TRBJ1-3 | TRBV7-2 | - | CASSSSPRTTGNTIYF | TGTGCCAGCAGCTCGAGCCCCAGGACAACTGGAAACACCATATATTTT
- | TRBJ2-3 | TRBV10-3 | TRBD2 | CATGTSGAGMDTQYF | TGTGCCACCGGGACTAGCGGGGCAGGTATGGATACGCAGTATTTT
- | TRBJ1-2 | TRBV4-2 | TRBD1 | CASSQPRGQDGYTF | TGTGCCAGCAGCCAACCCAGGGGGCAGGATGGCTACACCTTC